The rows below give T cell receptor beta chains drawn from one sample of a study of regulatory T cells in long-lasting Graves disease. Each CDR3 protein is one row after TCRdb ran MiXCR on the multiplex PCR reads. The sample includes some 490,000 distinct CDR3 sequences, approximately 12% of them seen just once. This sample also appeared in a second study, on T cells in Graves' hyperthyroidism and ophthalmopathy.

The sequences come from peripheral blood mononuclear cells (PBMCs), collected at new diagnosis, from a patient treated with antithyroid drugs. These receptor sequences come from a woman in her 30s with Graves disease. The CDR3 runs from the conserved cysteine through the conserved F or W. The D gene is left open where the match is weak. Only some rows state a clone size, as once, few, many or a class for expanded clones.

d_call,j_call,clone_size,v_call,cdr3_aa,cdr3_nt
NA,TRBJ2-1,many,TRBV11-2,CASSLAGRGAEQFF,TGTGCCAGCAGCTTAGCGGGTCGGGGCGCGGAGCAGTTCTTC
TRBD2,TRBJ2-7,many,TRBV11-2,CASSSISGGTYEQYF,TGTGCCAGCAGCTCTATATCGGGAGGGACCTACGAGCAGTACTTC
TRBD2,TRBJ2-7,few,TRBV10-3,CAITEDGRNPYEQYF,TGTGCCATCACCGAAGACGGGAGGAACCCCTACGAGCAGTACTTC
NA,TRBJ2-3,NA,TRBV7-3,CASGSGLADTQYF,TGTGCCAGCGGCTCTGGGCTTGCCGATACGCAGTATTTT
NA,TRBJ2-5,few,TRBV13,CASSGPSTQETQYF,TGTGCCAGCTCTGGGCCGTCGACACAAGAGACCCAGTACTTC
NA,TRBJ2-7,many,TRBV7-2,CASSPQDGTYEQYF,TGTGCCAGCAGCCCCCAGGACGGAACCTACGAGCAGTACTTC
TRBD2,TRBJ2-1,many,TRBV11-3,CASSFPPGLAGGASYNEQFF,TGTGCCAGCAGCTTCCCCCCCGGACTAGCGGGAGGGGCGTCCTACAATGAGCAGTTCTTC
TRBD1,TRBJ1-5,many,TRBV30,CAWSRDRVQPQHF,TGTGCCTGGAGCCGGGACAGGGTTCAGCCCCAGCATTTT
TRBD1,TRBJ2-7,many,TRBV7-2,CASSLEGRGLYEQYF,TGTGCCAGCAGCTTAGAGGGCAGGGGGCTCTACGAGCAGTACTTC
TRBD2,TRBJ2-1,few,TRBV4-2,CASSPRGKRGNYNEQFF,TGTGCCAGCAGCCCTCGGGGGAAGCGGGGGAATTACAATGAGCAGTTCTTC
NA,TRBJ2-3,many,TRBV20-1,CSARPTGVGHTQYF,TGCAGTGCCCGCCCCACGGGAGTAGGTCATACGCAGTATTTT
NA,TRBJ1-3,few,TRBV9,CASSGYRESSSGNTIYF,TGTGCCAGCAGCGGCTACAGGGAATCTTCCTCTGGAAACACCATATATTTT
NA,TRBJ1-1,many,TRBV27,CASRTGGTEAFF,TGTGCCAGCCGGACGGGGGGCACTGAAGCTTTCTTT
NA,TRBJ2-6,few,TRBV29-1,CSVRERRDSFHPPSGANVLTF,TGCAGCGTTCGGGAACGTCGGGACTCTTTTCACCCCCCCTCTGGGGCCAACGTCCTGACTTTC
NA,TRBJ1-6,NA,TRBV15,CATSRSRTGYSPLHF,TGTGCCACCAGCAGATCCCGGACCGGTTATTCACCCCTCCACTTT
NA,TRBJ1-1,NA,TRBV2,CASRQDSYMNTEAFF,TGTGCCAGCAGACAGGACAGCTACATGAACACTGAAGCTTTCTTT
TRBD2,TRBJ2-5,many,TRBV7-2,CASSRAGERQETQYF,TGTGCCAGCAGCCGAGCGGGAGAGCGCCAAGAGACCCAGTACTTC
NA,TRBJ2-1,many,TRBV2,CASSELRGVGNEQFF,TGTGCCAGCAGTGAACTCCGAGGGGTAGGGAATGAGCAGTTCTTC
NA,TRBJ1-1,many,TRBV3-1,CASSQDSGHLNTEAFF,TGTGCCAGCAGCCAAGACTCGGGACACTTGAACACTGAAGCTTTCTTT
NA,TRBJ1-1,few,TRBV13,CASSLGLLGVEAFF,TGTGCCAGCAGCTTAGGCCTGCTAGGGGTTGAAGCTTTCTTT
NA,TRBJ2-5,few,TRBV5-1,CASRELGSETQYF,TGCGCCAGCAGAGAGCTGGGTTCAGAGACCCAGTACTTC
NA,TRBJ2-3,many,TRBV7-9,CASSLDGSGFGSTDTQYF,TGTGCCAGCAGCTTAGATGGTTCTGGATTCGGGAGCACAGATACGCAGTATTTT
TRBD2,TRBJ2-1,many,TRBV29-1,CSSRTSGSTYNEQFF,TGCAGCTCACGGACTAGCGGGAGTACTTACAATGAGCAGTTCTTC
NA,TRBJ2-7,many,TRBV27,CASATRGHSFYEQYF,TGTGCCAGCGCGACCCGCGGACACTCTTTCTACGAGCAGTACTTC
NA,TRBJ2-3,many,TRBV20-1,CSALPTDTQYF,TGCAGTGCCCTACCCACAGATACGCAGTATTTT
NA,TRBJ2-2,NA,TRBV6-2/TRBV6-3,CASKGGPRGTGELFF,TGTGCCAGCAAGGGGGGGCCCAGAGGCACCGGGGAGCTGTTTTTT
NA,TRBJ1-1,many,TRBV9,CASTPTGRNTEAFF,TGTGCCAGCACCCCGACAGGACGAAACACTGAAGCTTTCTTT
NA,TRBJ2-1,many,TRBV7-2,CASSSGPAVEQFF,TGTGCCAGCAGTTCCGGGCCCGCGGTTGAGCAGTTCTTC
NA,TRBJ1-2,many,TRBV11-3,CASSSGQHGYTF,TGTGCCAGCAGCTCCGGACAGCATGGCTACACCTTC
NA,TRBJ1-2,many,TRBV18,CASSIGYIYGYTF,TGTGCCAGCTCCATAGGTTACATATATGGCTACACCTTC
NA,TRBJ1-5,NA,TRBV4-1,CTSSQEVLASSTDTQHF,TGCACCAGCAGCCAAGAAGTACTAGCGTCTAGCACAGATACGCAGCATTTT
TRBD1,TRBJ2-3,many,TRBV12-3/TRBV12-4,CASSPRDRVGNTQYF,TGTGCCAGCAGTCCCCGGGACAGGGTGGGAAATACGCAGTATTTT
TRBD2,TRBJ2-3,few,TRBV9,CASSVARLAGPTDTQYF,TGTGCCAGCAGCGTAGCTCGGCTAGCGGGCCCAACAGATACGCAGTATTTT
NA,TRBJ1-6,NA,TRBV19,CASSKSREASPLHF,TGTGCCAGTAGTAAAAGCCGTGAGGCTTCACCCCTCCACTTT
NA,TRBJ2-1,NA,TRBV6-1,CASTGGGNEQFF,TGTGCCAGCACCGGAGGAGGCAATGAGCAGTTCTTC
NA,TRBJ1-2,NA,TRBV12-5,CASGEGGNYGYTF,TGTGCTAGTGGTGAGGGGGGAAACTATGGCTACACCTTC
TRBD1,TRBJ2-5,NA,TRBV28,CASRSAGTGGSTAQYF,TGTGCCAGCAGGAGCGCCGGGACAGGGGGGTCCACGGCCCAGTACTTC
NA,TRBJ2-3,many,TRBV7-8,CASSLAELTNRDSVLTDTQYF,TGTGCCAGCAGCTTAGCCGAGCTCACCAACCGGGACTCCGTCTTAACAGATACGCAGTATTTT
NA,TRBJ2-5,NA,TRBV28,CASSLQGRVEETQYF,TGTGCCAGCAGTTTACAGGGGAGGGTTGAAGAGACCCAGTACTTC
NA,TRBJ1-2,NA,TRBV7-9,CASSPLGQSNYGYTF,TGTGCCAGCAGCCCCCTTGGGCAGTCTAACTATGGCTACACCTTC
NA,TRBJ2-7,many,TRBV3-1,CASSLAAFSYEQYF,TGTGCCAGCAGCCTAGCGGCCTTCTCCTACGAGCAGTACTTC
TRBD2,TRBJ2-7,few,TRBV12-3/TRBV12-4,CASSSLLAGGNEQYF,TGTGCCAGCAGTTCCCTACTAGCGGGAGGGAACGAGCAGTACTTC
TRBD2,TRBJ2-3,NA,TRBV12-3/TRBV12-4,CASSWQSGKSTDTQYF,TGTGCCAGCAGCTGGCAGAGCGGGAAGAGCACAGATACGCAGTATTTT
NA,TRBJ1-4,many,TRBV7-9,CASSPGSANEKLFF,TGTGCCAGCAGTCCCGGAAGCGCTAATGAAAAACTGTTTTTT
NA,TRBJ1-2,many,TRBV19,CASSRPGREYGYTF,TGTGCCAGTAGTAGGCCAGGGCGGGAATATGGCTACACCTTC
NA,TRBJ1-1,many,TRBV29-1,CSVRSNTEAFF,TGCAGCGTAAGGTCGAACACTGAAGCTTTCTTT
NA,TRBJ1-2,NA,TRBV19,CASSRTRPYGYTF,TGTGCCAGTAGTCGGACCAGGCCTTATGGCTACACTTTC
TRBD2,TRBJ2-3,many,TRBV20-1,CSATSGLAGMNTQYF,TGCAGTGCTACCTCGGGACTAGCGGGTATGAATACGCAGTATTTT
TRBD1,TRBJ2-7,many,TRBV5-1,CASSLEGGTGSYEQYF,TGCGCCAGCAGCTTGGAAGGAGGGACAGGGTCCTACGAGCAGTACTTC
TRBD2,TRBJ2-3,few,TRBV7-8,CASSSFPTLASLQATQYF,TGTGCCAGCAGCTCCTTCCCCACACTAGCGAGCCTTCAAGCTACGCAGTATTTT
TRBD2,TRBJ2-1,many,TRBV6-2/TRBV6-3,CASSSGLAFYNEQFF,TGTGCCAGCAGTTCGGGACTAGCTTTCTACAATGAGCAGTTCTTC
NA,TRBJ2-5,many,TRBV28,CASSKQMRTQYF,TGTGCCAGCAGCAAACAAATGAGGACCCAGTACTTC
NA,TRBJ2-1,many,TRBV12-3/TRBV12-4,CASTLGGGVSNEQFF,TGTGCCAGCACCCTAGGTGGGGGAGTAAGTAATGAGCAGTTCTTC
NA,TRBJ1-1,once,TRBV19,CASRHPGVYTEAFF,TGTGCCAGTAGACACCCCGGGGTTTACACTGAAGCTTTCTTT